This T cell receptor beta chain was captured by sequencing in a study of pediatric ulcerative colitis. V shed 2 bases and J shed 8 bases, with 12 bases lying between them. CDR3 length: 13 residues. From germline, CDR1 is SEHNR and CDR2 FQNEAQ (reference sequence). This was a survey-level run. Some clones are missing from TCRdb's copy, which holds only in-frame ones; the method was immunoSEQ multiplex PCR. The table lists tens of thousands of clones, 77% of them singletons. Findings and limits, study-wide: A couple of patients' blood samples yielded substantially fewer templates. No controls had the two rectal clonotypes shared by ulcerative colitis patients.

No immunosuppressive drugs were given to ulcerative colitis patients before diagnostic colonoscopy. As for this clone: Its antigen is still unknown.

Sequencing was done on a sample of blood. The receptor was isolated from a boy between 10 and 17 years old with moderate ulcerative colitis. The chain combines TRBV7-9 with TRBJ1-2; perhaps TRBD1 as D (5 bases). The CDR3 region has the DNA TGTGCCAGCAGCTTACACACAGGTTCAGGCTACACCTTC. It codes for CASSLHTGSGYTF.